This T cell receptor (beta chain) was sequenced in a study of blood T cell repertoires in COVID-19. Study information: PBMCs, B-cell-depleted T cells, or T cells were the source of the cDNA or gDNA that made up the material.

CDR1 MDHEN and CDR2 SYDVKM come from the germline V gene. The CDR3 consists of 16 residues. V was clipped by 6 bases and J by 5 bases; unmatched bases: 9. The data were produced by immunoSEQ multiplex PCR, yet TCRdb's version contains in-frame clones alone and is incomplete. The sample lists 80,000 or so clones; around 80% were seen once. This TCR was recovered from a man in his fifties or sixties with acute or convalescent COVID-19. The chain links TRBV28 to TRBJ2-5; TRBD2 matches 13 bases. Sequenced: peripheral blood. CDR3 bases: TGTGCCAGCAGACTGGGACTAGCGGGAATGGCGGAGACCCAGTACTTC. This gives the protein CASRLGLAGMAETQYF.